What follows are 30 T cell receptor beta chains derived from one specimen sequenced in a study of long-term antiretroviral therapy in people with HIV. Version v3.0 of the immunoSEQ assay ran at survey level. The method was immunoSEQ multiplex PCR; TCRdb's version includes in-frame clones alone and lacks a portion of them. The table shows about 29,000 clones, with 93% occurring only once. The specimen comprised unsorted PBMCs, sampled 6.2 years after starting antiretroviral therapy. These receptors were obtained from a man aged 40-49 years with HIV.

The V call is TRBV30, the J call TRBJ2-3, with 9 bases matching TRBD1. The germline V gene has CDR1 GTSNPN and CDR2 SVGIG (reference sequence). The CDR3 has 15 residues. J lost 2 bases, V lost 0 bases, and 3 bases had no gene match. The CDR3 DNA reads as TGTGCCTGGAGTGTCGGGACAGGGATCACAGATACGCAGTATTTT. This codes for CAWSVGTGITDTQYF.

The chain employs TRBV7-6 and TRBJ1-2; D ambiguous. Trimming stripped 5 bases from V and 7 bases from J, with 17 bases between. In germline, CDR1 is SGHVS, CDR2 FNYEAQ. There are 14 residues in the CDR3. CDR3 loop: CASSPGVGAGGYTF. The CDR3 bases are TGTGCCAGCAGCCCGGGCGTAGGCGCGGGTGGCTACACCTTC. Looking up the rest from reference TRBV7-6 and TRBJ1-2 gives the full variable domain: GAGVSQSPRYKVTKRGQDVALRCDPISGHVSLYWYRQALGQGPEFLTYFNYEAQQDKSGLPNDRFSAERPEGSISTLTIQRTEQRDSAMYRCASSPGVGAGGYTFGSGTRLTVV.

V and J are TRBV19 and TRBJ2-2; D is perhaps TRBD2 (7 bases). Germline V lookup: CDR1 LNHDA, CDR2 SQIVND (reference sequence). There are 15 residues in the CDR3. V was shortened by 4 bases and J by 4 bases, with 13 bases between the two germline ends. The CDR3 region is CASSNGGASTGELFF. CDR3 nucleotide sequence: TGTGCCAGTAGTAATGGGGGGGCCTCCACCGGGGAGCTGTTTTTT.

The genes are TRBV27 and TRBJ1-5; D uncertain. The CDR3 runs 14 residues. Germline CDR1 MNHEY, CDR2 SMNVEV (reference sequence). V was shortened by 8 bases and J by 1 base, with 12 bases between the two germline ends. CDR3 coding DNA: TGTGCCAGCCGCAGAGGCGCCAGCAATCAGCCCCAGCATTTT. Protein sequence: CASRRGASNQPQHF.

V is TRBV10-3 and J is TRBJ1-1; tentatively, D is TRBD1 (6 bases). Germline V lookup: CDR1 ENHRY, CDR2 SYGVKD. The CDR3 spans 12 residues. The V gene lost 1 base and the J gene lost 10 bases, with 10 bases spanning the gap. The chain's CDR3 is CAISELQGGAFF. DNA for the CDR3: TGTGCCATCAGTGAGTTACAAGGGGGAGCTTTCTTT.

The CDR3 DNA is TGTGCCAGCAGCTTAAAGGAGTTCACTGAAGCTTTCTTT. Its translation is CASSLKEFTEAFF. The chain has TRBV11-2 and TRBJ1-1; D is unclear. CDR1 and CDR2 from the germline V gene are SGHAT and FQNNGV. V was cut by 2 bases and J by 4 bases, with 8 bases left in between. The CDR3 is made up of 13 amino acids.

This rearrangement joins TRBV5-1 to TRBJ2-3; D not certain. The V end was cut by 1 base, the J end by 3 bases, with 3 bases between. Germline assignment: CDR1 SGHRS and CDR2 YFSETQ. This CDR3 comprises 12 residues. Written as DNA, the CDR3 is TGCGCCAGCAGCTTGCGGACAGATACGCAGTATTTT. Translation: CASSLRTDTQYF.

The chain has TRBV21-1 and TRBJ2-5; TRBD2 is the table's D call and was not checked against the DNA. TRBV21-1 represents a pseudogene. This CDR3 contains 14 residues. The CDR3 region has the DNA TGTGCCAGCAGCACCCTATTGGAGAAAGAGACCCAGTACTTC. It translates to CASSTLLEKETQYF.

This chain joins TRBV7-6 and TRBJ2-2; D is unresolved. Germline V gene data show CDR1 as SGHVS and CDR2 as FNYEAQ. CDR3 length equals 11 residues. V lost 1 base and J 11 bases, leaving 5 bases between the germline ends. CDR3 region: CASSLGSELFF. As DNA, the CDR3 is TGTGCCAGCAGCTTAGGTAGTGAGCTGTTTTTT.

The V call is TRBV25-1, the J call TRBJ2-7; 8 nucleotides line up with TRBD2. J gave up 5 bases and V 4 bases, and 7 bases lay outside the gene matches. The V gene's germline CDR1 is MGHDK and CDR2 SYGVNS. The CDR3 is 14 residues long. The CDR3 nucleotides are TGTGCCAGCAGTGCCACCGGGACTAGGGACGAGCAGTACTTC. This translates into CASSATGTRDEQYF.

The chain links TRBV4-1 to TRBJ2-3, with D possibly being TRBD1 (6 bases). This CDR3 has 19 amino acids. Trimming took off 3 bases at V and 5 bases at J, with 27 bases between the two ends. Germline lookup yields CDR1 MGHRA and CDR2 YSYEKL. The CDR3 reads CASSQSTTGTITMGDTQYF. The CDR3 DNA sequence: TGCGCCAGCAGCCAGTCGACCACCGGGACAATAACAATGGGAGATACGCAGTATTTT.

This chain connects TRBV10-3 to TRBJ2-1; 11 bases line up with TRBD2. Germline V gene lookup returns CDR1 ENHRY and CDR2 SYGVKD. Germline trimming cut 4 bases from V and 2 bases from J; bases unmatched to any gene: 16. The length of the CDR3 is 20 residues. The DNA of the CDR3 is TGTGCCATCAGTGTAGGGCTAGCGGGGGGTACTTCAAACCCCTACAATGAGCAGTTCTTC. This gives the protein CAISVGLAGGTSNPYNEQFF.

CDR3 sequence: CASSEGYTDTQYF. The CDR3 DNA is TGTGCCAGCAGTGAAGGATACACAGATACGCAGTATTTT. V usage is TRBV2 and J usage is TRBJ2-3; D is unclear. The CDR3 runs 13 residues. The germline gives CDR1 SNHLY, CDR2 FYNNEI. The germline V and J ends were trimmed by 1 base and 2 bases, with 4 bases remaining between them.

J is TRBJ1-1 and V is TRBV12-5, with 10 bases matching TRBD1. From germline, CDR1 is LGHNT and CDR2 FRNRAP. Germline trimming cut 6 bases from V and 3 bases from J; bases unmatched to any gene: 7. This CDR3 has 15 amino acids. The CDR3 protein is CASGISDRGYTEAFF. DNA for the CDR3: TGTGCTAGTGGGATATCGGACAGGGGGTACACTGAAGCTTTCTTT.

The J gene is TRBJ2-2, the V gene TRBV5-1; D possibly corresponds to TRBD1 (5 bases). The V gene's germline CDR1 is SGHRS and CDR2 YFSETQ. Trimming stripped 2 bases from V and 4 bases from J, with 15 bases between. The CDR3 length is 16 residues. The CDR3 coding sequence is TGCGCCAGCAGCTTACTCCAGGGTGGGATCACCGGGGAGCTGTTTTTT. It is translated as CASSLLQGGITGELFF.

V and J are TRBV30 and TRBJ2-1; D gene unclear. Per germline, CDR1 GTSNPN and CDR2 SVGIG (reference sequence). V was clipped by 2 bases and J by 8 bases, with 13 bases between them. The CDR3 length is 13 residues. For the CDR3, the DNA is TGTGCCTGGAGTTCCATGGGGTTGGATGAGCAGTTCTTC. Its translation is CAWSSMGLDEQFF.

V is TRBV6-6 and J is TRBJ2-2; D perhaps matches TRBD2 (5 bases). The CDR3 is made up of 14 amino acids. From germline, CDR1 is MNHNY and CDR2 SVGAGI (reference sequence). The V end was cut by 7 bases, the J end by 4 bases, with 13 bases between. The CDR3 loop is CASNQRSGTGELFF. The CDR3 DNA is TGTGCCAGCAACCAGCGGTCGGGCACCGGGGAGCTGTTTTTT.

The chain carries TRBV2 and TRBJ2-4; TRBD1 matches at 7 bases. V was pared by 7 bases and J by 4 bases, with 16 bases of the junction left unmatched. The CDR3 is 17 amino acids. CDR1 is SNHLY and CDR2 is FYNNEI in the germline V gene. Written as DNA, the CDR3 is TGTGCCAGCACAGCACTAGAGGGACAGATCGGGAAAAACATTCAGTACTTC. Its protein is CASTALEGQIGKNIQYF.

The chain links TRBV7-2 to TRBJ2-1, with a weak D call TRBD2 (6 bases). Germline CDR1 SGHTA, CDR2 FQGNSA. V gave up 0 bases and J gave up 8 bases, with 14 bases separating them. The CDR3 is 15 amino acids. The CDR3 region is CASSLAWWGEHEQFF. The CDR3 coding sequence is TGTGCCAGCAGCTTAGCCTGGTGGGGGGAGCATGAGCAGTTCTTC.

The rearrangement uses TRBV2 and TRBJ2-1; D perhaps matches TRBD2 (5 bases). The length of the CDR3 is 14 residues. Trimming pared 9 bases from V and 1 base from J, leaving 13 bases between. CDR1 is SNHLY and CDR2 is FYNNEI in the germline V gene. The CDR3 protein is CASGQGRSYNEQFF. The DNA of the CDR3 is TGTGCCAGTGGCCAAGGGAGATCCTACAATGAGCAGTTCTTC.

The genes are TRBV7-8 and TRBJ1-1; no clear D gene. The CDR3 has 14 amino acids. Germline loops: CDR1 SGHVS, CDR2 FQNEAQ. V lost 2 bases and J 1 base, leaving 8 bases between the germline ends. CDR3 loop: CASSLINQNTEAFF. The CDR3 bases are TGTGCCAGCAGCTTAATCAACCAGAACACTGAAGCTTTCTTT.

The V call is TRBV28, the J call TRBJ2-7, with D possibly called TRBD1 or TRBD2 (5 bases each). With 9 bases removed from V and 2 bases from J, the gap between germline ends came to 20 bases. The CDR3 spans 15 residues. The germline gives CDR1 MDHEN, CDR2 SYDVKM. CDR3 bases: TGTGCCAGTTCCGGGGAGAACGGGGACCCCTACGAGCAGTACTTC. It specifies CASSGENGDPYEQYF.

V and J are TRBV5-1 and TRBJ1-4, with D maybe TRBD1 (6 bases). The V end was cut by 4 bases, the J end by 7 bases, with 17 bases between. The CDR3 contains 15 residues. From germline, CDR1 is SGHRS and CDR2 YFSETQ. The DNA for the CDR3 is TGCGCCAGCAGCGACAGCGGGGGCAGACCTGAAAAACTGTTTTTT. This translates into CASSDSGGRPEKLFF. Complete variable domain (other parts from reference TRBV5-1 and TRBJ1-4): KAGVTQTPRYLIKTRGQQVTLSCSPISGHRSVSWYQQTPGQGLQFLFEYFSETQRNKGNFPGRFSGRQFSNSRSEMNVSTLELGDSALYLCASSDSGGRPEKLFFGSGTQLSVL.

This clone was recorded once. V usage is TRBV9 and J usage is TRBJ1-3, with a possible D match to TRBD1 (5 bases). CDR3 length equals 16 residues. Germline loops: CDR1 SGDLS, CDR2 YYNGEE. Trimming took off 4 bases at V and 6 bases at J, with 20 bases between the two ends. This CDR3 is CASSPRLAGQENTIYF. CDR3 sequence (DNA): TGTGCCAGCAGCCCAAGACTGGCAGGGCAGGAAAACACCATATATTTT.

This clone came up a few times. V gene TRBV25-1 combines with J gene TRBJ2-7; tentatively, D is TRBD2 (6 bases). This CDR3 is 15 amino acids long. The germline V gene has CDR1 MGHDK and CDR2 SYGVNS. Deletions cut 3 bases from V and 1 base from J, with 13 bases between. CDR3 region: CASSDSGTVSYEQYF. For the CDR3, the DNA is TGTGCCAGCAGTGATTCCGGGACTGTATCCTACGAGCAGTACTTC.

This chain links TRBV6-5 with TRBJ2-7; 10 positions agree with TRBD2. CDR3 length equals 15 residues. V shed 5 bases and J 4 bases; nucleotides not matched to a gene: 8. Germline lookup yields CDR1 MNHEY and CDR2 SVGAGI. The chain's CDR3 is CASSQAGLAVYEQYF. Here the CDR3 DNA reads TGTGCCAGCAGTCAGGCTGGACTAGCGGTTTACGAGCAGTACTTC.

This rearrangement joins TRBV5-4 to TRBJ1-6; D ambiguous. The CDR3 extends over 18 amino acids. The germline V and J ends were trimmed by 5 bases and 9 bases, with 27 bases remaining between them. CDR1 and CDR2 (germline): SGHNT, YYREEE (reference sequence). CDR3 DNA: TGTGCCAGCAGTACCGGGCCGCTAACGAGGCCGGATGTTTCACCCCTCCACTTT. This translates into CASSTGPLTRPDVSPLHF.

The chain uses TRBV27 and TRBJ1-2, with 9 bases identical to TRBD1. From germline, CDR1 is MNHEY and CDR2 SMNVEV (reference sequence). CDR3 size: 12 residues. V was clipped by 8 bases and J by 8 bases; unmatched bases: 6. The CDR3 protein is CASGTGSVGYTF. The CDR3 nucleotides are TGTGCCAGCGGGACAGGGTCGGTCGGCTACACCTTC.

J is TRBJ2-7 and V is TRBV25-1, with D hard to call. Deletions cut 6 bases from V and 5 bases from J, with 8 bases between. In germline, CDR1 is MGHDK, CDR2 SYGVNS. The CDR3 is 11 residues long. DNA of the CDR3: TGTGCCAGCAGGATGGGGAACGAGCAGTACTTC. It specifies CASRMGNEQYF.

This chain joins TRBV5-8 and TRBJ2-1, with a weak D call TRBD2 (5 bases). Germline V CDR1 and CDR2: SGHTS, YDEGEE. CDR3 size: 12 residues. V was cut by 0 bases and J by 9 bases, with 7 bases left in between. The CDR3 DNA is TGTGCCAGCAGCTTGGGGAGCGGTGAGCAGTTCTTC. Its translation: CASSLGSGEQFF.